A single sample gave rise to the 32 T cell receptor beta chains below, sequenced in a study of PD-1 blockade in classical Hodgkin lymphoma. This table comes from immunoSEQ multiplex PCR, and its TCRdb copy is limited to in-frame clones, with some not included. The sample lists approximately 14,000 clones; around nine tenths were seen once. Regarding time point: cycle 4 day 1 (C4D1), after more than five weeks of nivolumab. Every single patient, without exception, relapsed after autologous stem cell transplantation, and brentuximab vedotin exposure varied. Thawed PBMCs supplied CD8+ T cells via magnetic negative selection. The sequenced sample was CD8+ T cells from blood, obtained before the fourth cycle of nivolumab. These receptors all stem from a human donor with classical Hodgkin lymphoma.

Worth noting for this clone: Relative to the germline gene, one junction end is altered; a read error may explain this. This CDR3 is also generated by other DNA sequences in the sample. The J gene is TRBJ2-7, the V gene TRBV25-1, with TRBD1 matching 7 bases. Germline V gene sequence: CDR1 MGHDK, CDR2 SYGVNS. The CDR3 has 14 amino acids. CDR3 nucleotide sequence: TGTGCCAGCAGTGATAGACAGGGCAATGCCGAGCAATACTTC. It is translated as CASSDRQGNAEQYF.

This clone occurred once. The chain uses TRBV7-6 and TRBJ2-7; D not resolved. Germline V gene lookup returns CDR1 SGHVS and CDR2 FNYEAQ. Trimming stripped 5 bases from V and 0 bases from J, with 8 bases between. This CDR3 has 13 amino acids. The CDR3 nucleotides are TGTGCCAGCAGCGAAAGTCCCTCCTACGAGCAGTACTTC. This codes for CASSESPSYEQYF.

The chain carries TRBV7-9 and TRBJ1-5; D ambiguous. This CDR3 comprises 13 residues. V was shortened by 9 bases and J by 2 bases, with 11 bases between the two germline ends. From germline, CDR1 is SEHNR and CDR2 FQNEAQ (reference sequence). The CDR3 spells CASATSGNQPQHF. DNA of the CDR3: TGTGCCAGTGCCACAAGTGGCAATCAGCCCCAGCATTTT. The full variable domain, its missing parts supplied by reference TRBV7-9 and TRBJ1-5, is DTGVSQNPRHKITKRGQNVTFRCDPISEHNRLYWYRQTLGQGPEFLTYFQNEAQLEKSRLLSDRFSAERPKGSFSTLEIQRTEQGDSAMYLCASATSGNQPQHFGDGTRLSIL.

Here the CDR3 reads CASSLTSNTEAFF. The DNA of the CDR3 is TGTGCCAGCAGTTTAACCAGTAACACTGAAGCTTTCTTT. The chain combines TRBV28 with TRBJ1-1; no reliable D call. Germline V gene lookup returns CDR1 MDHEN and CDR2 SYDVKM. The CDR3 runs 13 residues. V was pared by 2 bases and J by 2 bases, with 6 bases between.

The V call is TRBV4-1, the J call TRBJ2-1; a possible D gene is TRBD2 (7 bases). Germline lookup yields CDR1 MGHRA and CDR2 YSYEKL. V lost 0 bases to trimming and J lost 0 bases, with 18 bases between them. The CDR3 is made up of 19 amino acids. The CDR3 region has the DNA TGCGCCAGCAGCCAAGAAGGGGGGGTAATCATGAGCTCCTACAATGAGCAGTTCTTC. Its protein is CASSQEGGVIMSSYNEQFF.

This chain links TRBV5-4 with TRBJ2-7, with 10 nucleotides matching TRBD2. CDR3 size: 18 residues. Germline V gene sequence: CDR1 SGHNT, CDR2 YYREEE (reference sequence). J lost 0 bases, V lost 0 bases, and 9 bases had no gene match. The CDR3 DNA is TGTGCCAGCAGCTTGGGGGATAGCGGGGGGATCCCCTCCTACGAGCAGTACTTC. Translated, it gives CASSLGDSGGIPSYEQYF.

CDR3 sequence (DNA): TGTGCCTGGAGTGCAGGGGCCACCTACGAGCAGTACTTC. It yields the protein CAWSAGATYEQYF. The J gene is TRBJ2-7, the V gene TRBV30; the D gene is possibly TRBD1 (6 bases). Trimming cost V 1 base and J 2 bases, with 9 bases left between them. Germline CDR1 reads GTSNPN; CDR2 reads SVGIG (reference sequence). This CDR3 comprises 13 residues. The complete variable domain, with remaining parts taken from reference TRBV30 and TRBJ2-7, reads SQTIHQWPATLVQPVGSPLSLECTVEGTSNPNLYWYRQAAGRGLQLLFYSVGIGQISSEVPQNLSASRPQDRQFILSSKKLLLSDSGFYLCAWSAGATYEQYFGPGTRLTVT.

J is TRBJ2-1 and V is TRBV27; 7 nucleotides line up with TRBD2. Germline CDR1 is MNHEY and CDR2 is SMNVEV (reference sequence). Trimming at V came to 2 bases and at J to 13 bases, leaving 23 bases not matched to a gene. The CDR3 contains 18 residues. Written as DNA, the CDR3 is TGTGCCAGCAGTTTACCAGAAAAAGCGGGAAATCACCCTAGTCACCAGTTCTTC. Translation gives CASSLPEKAGNHPSHQFF.

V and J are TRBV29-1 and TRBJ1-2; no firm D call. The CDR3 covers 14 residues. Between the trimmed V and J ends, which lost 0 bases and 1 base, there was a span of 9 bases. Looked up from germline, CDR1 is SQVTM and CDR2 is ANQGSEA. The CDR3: CSVEEYGNNYGYTF. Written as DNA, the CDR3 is TGCAGCGTTGAAGAGTACGGGAATAACTATGGCTACACCTTC.

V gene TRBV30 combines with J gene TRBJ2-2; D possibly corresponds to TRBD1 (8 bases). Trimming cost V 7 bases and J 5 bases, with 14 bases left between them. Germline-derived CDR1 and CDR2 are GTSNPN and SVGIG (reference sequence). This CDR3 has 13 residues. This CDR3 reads CAYDRGGTGELFF. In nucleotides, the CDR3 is TGTGCCTATGACAGGGGAGGGACCGGGGAGCTGTTTTTT.

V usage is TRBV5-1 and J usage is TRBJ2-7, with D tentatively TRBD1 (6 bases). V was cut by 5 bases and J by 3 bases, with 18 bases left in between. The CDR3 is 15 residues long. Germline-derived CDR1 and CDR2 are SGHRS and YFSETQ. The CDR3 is CASRNSTGQIYEQYF. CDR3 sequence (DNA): TGCGCCAGCAGAAATTCAACGGGACAAATCTACGAGCAGTACTTC.

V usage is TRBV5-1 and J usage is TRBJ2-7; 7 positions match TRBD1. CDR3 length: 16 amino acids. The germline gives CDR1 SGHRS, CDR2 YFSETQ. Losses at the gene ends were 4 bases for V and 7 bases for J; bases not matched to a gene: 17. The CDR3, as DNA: TGCGCCAGCAGCCCAGAGACAGGTTCAGGGGGAAGGGAGCAGTACTTC. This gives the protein CASSPETGSGGREQYF.

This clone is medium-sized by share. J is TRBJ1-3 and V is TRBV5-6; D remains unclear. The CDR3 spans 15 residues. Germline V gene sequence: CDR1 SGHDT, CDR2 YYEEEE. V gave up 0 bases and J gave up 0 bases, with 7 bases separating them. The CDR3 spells CASSLGSGSGNTIYF. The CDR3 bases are TGTGCCAGCAGCTTGGGTTCCGGCTCTGGAAACACCATATATTTT.

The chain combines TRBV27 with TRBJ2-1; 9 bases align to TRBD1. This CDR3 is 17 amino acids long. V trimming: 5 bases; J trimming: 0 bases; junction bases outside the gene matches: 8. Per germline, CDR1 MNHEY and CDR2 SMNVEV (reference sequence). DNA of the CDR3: TGTGCCAGCAGTACTCCCGGGACAGGGAGCTCCTACAATGAGCAGTTCTTC. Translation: CASSTPGTGSSYNEQFF.

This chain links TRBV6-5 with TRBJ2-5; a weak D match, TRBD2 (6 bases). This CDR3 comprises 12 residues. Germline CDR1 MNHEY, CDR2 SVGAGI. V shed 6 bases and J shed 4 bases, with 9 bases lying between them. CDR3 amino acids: CASSPGGETQYF. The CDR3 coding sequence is TGTGCCAGCAGCCCCGGGGGAGAGACCCAGTACTTC.

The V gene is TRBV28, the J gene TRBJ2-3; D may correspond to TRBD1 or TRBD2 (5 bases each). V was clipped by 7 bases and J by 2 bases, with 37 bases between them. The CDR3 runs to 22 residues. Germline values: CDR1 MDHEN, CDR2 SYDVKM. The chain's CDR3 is CASNGVEAGRPKWGTHTDTQYF. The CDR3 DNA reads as TGTGCCAGCAACGGGGTGGAGGCCGGCCGCCCAAAGTGGGGGACCCACACAGATACGCAGTATTTT.

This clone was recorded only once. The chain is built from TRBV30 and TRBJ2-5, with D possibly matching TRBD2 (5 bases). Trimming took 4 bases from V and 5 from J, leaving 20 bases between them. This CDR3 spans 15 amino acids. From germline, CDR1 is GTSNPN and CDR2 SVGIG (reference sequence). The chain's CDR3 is CAWKKFDRRAETQYF. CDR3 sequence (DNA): TGTGCCTGGAAGAAGTTTGATAGGCGGGCCGAGACCCAGTACTTC.

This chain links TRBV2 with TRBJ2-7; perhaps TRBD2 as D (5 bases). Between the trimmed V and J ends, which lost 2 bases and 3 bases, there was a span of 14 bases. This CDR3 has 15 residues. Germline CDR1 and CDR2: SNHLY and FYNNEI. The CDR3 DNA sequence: TGTGCCAGCAGTGAAACACAGAAAGGAGGCTACGAGCAGTACTTC. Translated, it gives CASSETQKGGYEQYF.

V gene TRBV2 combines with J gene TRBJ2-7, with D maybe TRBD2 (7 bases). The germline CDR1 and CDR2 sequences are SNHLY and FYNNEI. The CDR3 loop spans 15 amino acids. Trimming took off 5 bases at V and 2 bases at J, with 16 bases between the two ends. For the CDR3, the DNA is TGTGCCAGCAGTCAAGTAAGGGGGGGAACCTACGAGCAGTACTTC. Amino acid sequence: CASSQVRGGTYEQYF.

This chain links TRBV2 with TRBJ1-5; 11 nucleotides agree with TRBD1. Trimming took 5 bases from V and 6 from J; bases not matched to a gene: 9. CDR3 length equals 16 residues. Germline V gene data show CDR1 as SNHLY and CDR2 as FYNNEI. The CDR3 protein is CASSSRDRGSGQPQHF. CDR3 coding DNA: TGTGCCAGCAGTAGCCGGGACAGGGGGAGCGGTCAGCCCCAGCATTTT.

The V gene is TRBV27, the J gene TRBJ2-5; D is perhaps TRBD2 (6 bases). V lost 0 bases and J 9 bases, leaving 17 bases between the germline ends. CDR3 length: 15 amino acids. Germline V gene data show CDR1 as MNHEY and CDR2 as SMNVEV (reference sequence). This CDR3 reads CASSLSAGRPLAQYF. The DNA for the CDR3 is TGTGCCAGCAGTTTATCGGCGGGGAGGCCCTTGGCCCAGTACTTC.

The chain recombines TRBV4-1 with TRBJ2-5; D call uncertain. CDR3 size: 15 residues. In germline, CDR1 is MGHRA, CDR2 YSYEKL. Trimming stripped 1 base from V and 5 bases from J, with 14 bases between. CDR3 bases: TGCGCCAGCAGCCAAGCGTCCGACGGCCTGGAGACCCAGTACTTC. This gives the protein CASSQASDGLETQYF.

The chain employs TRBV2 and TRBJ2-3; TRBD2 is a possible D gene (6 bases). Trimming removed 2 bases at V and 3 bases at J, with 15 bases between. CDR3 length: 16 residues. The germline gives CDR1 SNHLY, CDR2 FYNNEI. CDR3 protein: CASSEPTSPGTDTQYF. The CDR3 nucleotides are TGTGCCAGCAGTGAACCTACTAGCCCGGGAACAGATACGCAGTATTTT. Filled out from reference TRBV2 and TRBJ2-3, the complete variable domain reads EPEVTQTPSHQVTQMGQEVILRCVPISNHLYFYWYRQILGQKVEFLVSFYNNEISEKSEIFDDQFSVERPDGSNFTLKIRSTKLEDSAMYFCASSEPTSPGTDTQYFGPGTRLTVL.

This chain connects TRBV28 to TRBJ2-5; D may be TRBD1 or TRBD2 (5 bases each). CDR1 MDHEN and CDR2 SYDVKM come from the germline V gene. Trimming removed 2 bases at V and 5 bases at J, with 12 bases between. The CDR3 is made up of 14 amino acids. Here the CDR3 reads CASSLLGELETQYF. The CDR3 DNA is TGTGCCAGCAGTTTACTGGGGGAGTTGGAGACCCAGTACTTC.

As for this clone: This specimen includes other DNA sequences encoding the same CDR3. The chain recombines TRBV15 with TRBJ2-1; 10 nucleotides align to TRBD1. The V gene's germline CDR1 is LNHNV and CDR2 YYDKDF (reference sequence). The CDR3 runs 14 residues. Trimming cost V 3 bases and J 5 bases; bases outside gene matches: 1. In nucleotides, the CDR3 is TGTGCCACCAGCAGGGGACAGGGGAACAATGAGCAGTTCTTC. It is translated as CATSRGQGNNEQFF.

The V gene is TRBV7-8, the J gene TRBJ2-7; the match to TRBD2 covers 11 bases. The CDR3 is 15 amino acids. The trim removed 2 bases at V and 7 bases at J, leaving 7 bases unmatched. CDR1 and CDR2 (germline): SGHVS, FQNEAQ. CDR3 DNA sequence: TGTGCCAGCAGCTTACTAGCGGGAGGCCCCAGGGAGCAGTACTTC. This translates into CASSLLAGGPREQYF. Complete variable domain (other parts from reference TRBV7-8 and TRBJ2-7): GAGVSQSPRYKVAKRGQDVALRCDPISGHVSLFWYQQALGQGPEFLTYFQNEAQLDKSGLPSDRFFAERPEGSVSTLKIQRTQQEDSAVYLCASSLLAGGPREQYFGPGTRLTVT.

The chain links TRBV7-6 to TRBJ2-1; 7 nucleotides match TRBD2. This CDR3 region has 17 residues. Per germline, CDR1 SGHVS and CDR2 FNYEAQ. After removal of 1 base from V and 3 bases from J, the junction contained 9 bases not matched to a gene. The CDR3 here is CASSLEGGRTSYNEQFF. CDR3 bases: TGTGCCAGCAGCTTAGAGGGAGGCAGGACTAGCTACAATGAGCAGTTCTTC. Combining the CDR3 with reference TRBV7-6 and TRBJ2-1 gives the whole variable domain GAGVSQSPRYKVTKRGQDVALRCDPISGHVSLYWYRQALGQGPEFLTYFNYEAQQDKSGLPNDRFSAERPEGSISTLTIQRTEQRDSAMYRCASSLEGGRTSYNEQFFGPGTRLTVL.

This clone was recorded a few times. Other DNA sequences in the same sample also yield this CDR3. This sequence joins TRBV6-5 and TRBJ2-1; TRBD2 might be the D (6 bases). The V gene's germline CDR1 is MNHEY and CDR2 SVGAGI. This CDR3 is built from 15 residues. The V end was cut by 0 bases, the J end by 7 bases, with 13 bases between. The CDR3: CASSYSGGVGNEQFF. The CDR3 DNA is TGTGCCAGCAGTTACTCGGGGGGAGTGGGTAATGAGCAGTTCTTC.

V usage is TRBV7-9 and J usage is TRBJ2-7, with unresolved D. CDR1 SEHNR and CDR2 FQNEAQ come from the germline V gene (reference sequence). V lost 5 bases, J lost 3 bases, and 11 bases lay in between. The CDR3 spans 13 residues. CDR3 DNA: TGTGCCAGCAGCCCTGGGCCATTCTACGAGCAGTACTTC. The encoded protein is CASSPGPFYEQYF. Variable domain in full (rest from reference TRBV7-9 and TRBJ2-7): DTGVSQNPRHKITKRGQNVTFRCDPISEHNRLYWYRQTLGQGPEFLTYFQNEAQLEKSRLLSDRFSAERPKGSFSTLEIQRTEQGDSAMYLCASSPGPFYEQYFGPGTRLTVT.

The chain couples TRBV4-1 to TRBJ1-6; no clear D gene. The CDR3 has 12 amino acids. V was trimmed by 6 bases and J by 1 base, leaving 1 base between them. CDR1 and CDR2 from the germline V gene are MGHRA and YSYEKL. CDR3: CASRSYNSPLHF. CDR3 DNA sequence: TGCGCCAGCAGATCCTATAATTCACCCCTCCACTTT.

The CDR3 here is CASSLPGANNEQFF. DNA for the CDR3: TGTGCCAGCAGCTTACCGGGGGCAAACAATGAGCAGTTCTTC. J is TRBJ2-1 and V is TRBV5-8; D possibly matches TRBD1 or TRBD2 (6 bases each). In germline, CDR1 is SGHTS, CDR2 YDEGEE. The V end was cut by 2 bases, the J end by 5 bases, with 11 bases between. The CDR3 extends over 14 amino acids.

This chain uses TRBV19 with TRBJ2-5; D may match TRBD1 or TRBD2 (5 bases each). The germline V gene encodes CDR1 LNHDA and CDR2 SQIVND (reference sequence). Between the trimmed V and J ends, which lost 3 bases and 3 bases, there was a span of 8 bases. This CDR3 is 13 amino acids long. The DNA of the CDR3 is TGTGCCAGTAGTATTGGGGACGAAGAGACCCAGTACTTC. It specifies CASSIGDEETQYF.